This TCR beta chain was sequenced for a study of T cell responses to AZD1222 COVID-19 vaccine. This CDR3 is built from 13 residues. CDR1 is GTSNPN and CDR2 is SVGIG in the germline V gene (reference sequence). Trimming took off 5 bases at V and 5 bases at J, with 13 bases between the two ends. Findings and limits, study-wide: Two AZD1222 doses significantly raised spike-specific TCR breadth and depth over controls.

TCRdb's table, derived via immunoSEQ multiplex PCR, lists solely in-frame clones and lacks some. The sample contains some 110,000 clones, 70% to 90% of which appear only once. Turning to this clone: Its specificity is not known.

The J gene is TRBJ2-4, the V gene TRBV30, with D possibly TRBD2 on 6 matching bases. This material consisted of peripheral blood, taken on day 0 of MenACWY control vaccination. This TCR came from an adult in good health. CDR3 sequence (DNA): TGTGCCTGGGACCGGACTACCCAAAACATTCAGTACTTC. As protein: CAWDRTTQNIQYF.